The T cell receptor beta chain described here comes from a study of blood T cells in healthy people across ages. Study-wide results and limits: Aged donors had fewer naive CD4+ cells and lower diversity than long-lived donors. Leaving the PBMCs unsorted stopped any conclusive comparison of naive versus antigen-experienced cells. Strong correlation was found linking TCR beta diversity to naive T cell percentage.

This clonotype was observed a few times. What it binds is not known. The germline V gene encodes CDR1 MNHNS and CDR2 SASEGT. V was clipped by 7 bases and J by 9 bases; unmatched bases: 15. This CDR3 spans 15 amino acids. The authors ran a second PCR of about 6 to 12 cycles using a sample-barcoded 5' primer and a J-beta primer mix. From each sample, at least 2.5 million paired-end reads containing CDR3 were obtained. TCRdb re-derived calls from the 5' RACE reads in MiXCR, one entry per CDR3 protein. In the table there are hundreds of thousands of distinct CDR3 sequences, about 30% of which are singletons.

Sequenced input: blood. This TCR was sampled from a woman over 75 in good health. The rearrangement links TRBV6-1 to TRBJ1-1; 9 bases are shared with TRBD1. CDR3 residues: CASTPVEGTGRQAFF. The CDR3 bases are TGTGCCAGCACCCCTGTGGAGGGGACAGGGCGACAAGCTTTCTTT.